What follows are 6 T cell receptor beta chains derived from one specimen sequenced in a study of identical twins. TCRdb reanalysed the 5' RACE reads using MiXCR and keeps one entry per CDR3 protein. The table records around 490,000 distinct CDR3 sequences, 14% of them present only once. The sample was also linked to a second study, of yellow fever vaccine responses in identical twins.

Sequences were obtained from CD4+ T cells sorted from blood. The receptors come from a woman younger than 30 in good health.

J is TRBJ2-2 and V is TRBV29-1; D possibly corresponds to TRBD1 (6 bases). Deletions cut 7 bases from V and 6 bases from J, with 18 bases between. The CDR3 length is 14 residues. Germline CDR1 and CDR2: SQVTM and ANQGSEA. The CDR3 sequence is CSAGDIKSAGELFF. The CDR3 DNA sequence: TGCAGCGCAGGGGACATTAAATCGGCCGGGGAGCTGTTTTTT.

This clonotype was seen ten or more times. The rearrangement joins TRBV7-2 to TRBJ2-1; D ambiguous. Germline lookup yields CDR1 SGHTA and CDR2 FQGNSA. The CDR3 has 11 residues. The CDR3 reads CSVASYNEQFF. The CDR3 bases are TGTTCTGTGGCTAGCTACAATGAGCAGTTCTTC.

This rearrangement joins TRBV5-4 to TRBJ1-6, with 8 bases that match TRBD1. Trimming removed 3 bases from V and 5 bases from J; junction bases left unmatched: 4. CDR1 and CDR2 (germline): SGHNT, YYREEE (reference sequence). The CDR3 loop spans 15 amino acids. The CDR3 loop is CASSYGQGNNSPLHF. CDR3 DNA sequence: TGTGCCAGCAGCTACGGACAGGGAAATAATTCACCCCTCCACTTT.

The table lists this clonotype with many counts. The chain links TRBV7-9 to TRBJ2-2; D may be TRBD1 (5 bases). The germline V gene encodes CDR1 SEHNR and CDR2 FQNEAQ (reference sequence). The CDR3 sequence is 15 residues long. Trimming left V 2 bases short and J 2 bases short, with 9 bases between. CDR3 loop: CASSLLQVNTGELFF. The CDR3 nucleotides are TGTGCCAGCAGCTTATTACAGGTTAACACCGGGGAGCTGTTTTTT.

This clonotype was found a few times. The chain employs TRBV29-1 and TRBJ2-7; TRBD2 matches 11 bases. The J segment lost 6 bases and the V segment lost 8 bases, leaving 12 bases of the junction unmatched. This CDR3 spans 14 amino acids. CDR1 SQVTM and CDR2 ANQGSEA come from the germline V gene. The chain's CDR3 is CSCATSGKSGEQYF. CDR3 coding DNA: TGCAGCTGCGCGACTAGCGGGAAATCGGGCGAGCAGTACTTC.

The rearrangement uses TRBV19 and TRBJ2-1; the D gene is possibly TRBD2 (6 bases). The length of the CDR3 is 13 residues. V gave up 6 bases and J gave up 7 bases, with 13 bases separating them. Per germline, CDR1 LNHDA and CDR2 SQIVND (reference sequence). CDR3 protein: CASREGGRNEQFF. CDR3 DNA: TGTGCCAGTAGGGAGGGAGGCCGAAATGAGCAGTTCTTC.